There are a few counts of the clone carrying this TCR beta chain. TCRdb used MiXCR to reprocess the RT-PCR reads, holding one entry per CDR3 protein. The sample carries about 110,000 distinct CDR3 sequences, less than 45% recorded once. This record comes from a study of patients and donors after allogeneic stem cell transplantation. Germline V gene lookup returns CDR1 SGHTA and CDR2 FQGNSA. Trimming removed 4 bases from V and 4 bases from J, with 15 bases in between. There are 15 residues in the CDR3. This chain connects TRBV7-2 to TRBJ2-3, with D tentatively TRBD1 (6 bases). Sample: blood, either unsorted or a sorted T cell fraction (not recorded which). The receptor was derived from a human donor who was either an allogeneic HSCT recipient or a stem cell or donor lymphocyte infusion donor (not recorded which). It is not recorded whose cells these are; they may come from a transplant donor. The CDR3 DNA follows: TGTGCCAGCAGCTCCCACCAGGGGAGCGCAGATACGCAGTATTTT. Amino acids: CASSSHQGSADTQYF.